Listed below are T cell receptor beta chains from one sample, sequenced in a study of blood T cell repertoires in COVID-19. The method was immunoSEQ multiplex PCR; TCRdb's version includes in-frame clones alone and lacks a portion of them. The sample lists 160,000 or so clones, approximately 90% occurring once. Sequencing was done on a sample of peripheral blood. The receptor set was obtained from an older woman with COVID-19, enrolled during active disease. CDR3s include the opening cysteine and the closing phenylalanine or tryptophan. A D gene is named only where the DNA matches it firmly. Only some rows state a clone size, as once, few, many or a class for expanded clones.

CDR3nt: TGTGCCAGCAGTGGGACAGGGGCCACCGGGGAGCTGTTTTTT; CDR3aa: CASSGTGATGELFF; v_gene: TRBV6-1; d_gene: TRBD1; len: 14; j_gene: TRBJ2-2; abundance: -
CDR3nt: TGTGCCAGCAGTGGGCAGGGGGCGATTGAAGCTTTCTTT; CDR3aa: CASSGQGAIEAFF; v_gene: TRBV2; d_gene: TRBD1; len: 13; j_gene: TRBJ1-1; abundance: many
CDR3nt: TGTGCCAGCAGCGGGGGGGTTGGATTTGCTCTCTCCAACTATGGCTACACCTTC; CDR3aa: CASSGGVGFALSNYGYTF; v_gene: TRBV5-6; d_gene: -; len: 18; j_gene: TRBJ1-2; abundance: -
CDR3nt: TGTGCCAGCAGCTTAGGGGGGACCGGGACAGGGGTTGAAGTTTCGCATTTT; CDR3aa: CASSLGGTGTGVEVSHF; v_gene: TRBV7-9; d_gene: TRBD1; len: 17; j_gene: TRBJ1-5; abundance: -
CDR3nt: TGTGCCAGCAGCCGATCGGCCGGGAATGAAAAACTGTTTTTT; CDR3aa: CASSRSAGNEKLFF; v_gene: TRBV5-5; d_gene: -; len: 14; j_gene: TRBJ1-4; abundance: -
CDR3nt: TGCGCCAGCAGCTTAGGTACAGGGGCCAAGGAAAAACTGTTTTTT; CDR3aa: CASSLGTGAKEKLFF; v_gene: TRBV5-1; d_gene: TRBD1; len: 15; j_gene: TRBJ1-4; abundance: -
CDR3nt: TGTGCCAGCACCACTAGCGGGAGGGCCTACGAGCAGTACTTC; CDR3aa: CASTTSGRAYEQYF; v_gene: TRBV28; d_gene: TRBD2; len: 14; j_gene: TRBJ2-7; abundance: -
CDR3nt: TGTGCCAGCAGTTATGACAGGGCCCGGTCTGAAGCTTTCTTT; CDR3aa: CASSYDRARSEAFF; v_gene: TRBV6-5; d_gene: TRBD1; len: 14; j_gene: TRBJ1-1; abundance: -
CDR3nt: TGTGCCAGCAGTGGAGGGGTGAACACCGGGGAGCTGTTTTTT; CDR3aa: CASSGGVNTGELFF; v_gene: TRBV28; d_gene: -; len: 14; j_gene: TRBJ2-2; abundance: -
CDR3nt: TGCAGTGCTAGTCAACAGGGAGATTACTATGGCTACACCTTC; CDR3aa: CSASQQGDYYGYTF; v_gene: TRBV20-1; d_gene: -; len: 14; j_gene: TRBJ1-2; abundance: -
CDR3nt: TGTGCCAGCAGTTTACCGGGGAATCATGAAAAACTGTTTTTT; CDR3aa: CASSLPGNHEKLFF; v_gene: TRBV28; d_gene: -; len: 14; j_gene: TRBJ1-4; abundance: -
CDR3nt: TGCAGCGTTGAACGCACCCGGAGGGGAAACACCATATATTTT; CDR3aa: CSVERTRRGNTIYF; v_gene: TRBV29-1; d_gene: -; len: 14; j_gene: TRBJ1-3; abundance: -
CDR3nt: TGTGCCAGCAGCGAGCGACAGGCCGTCTATGGCTACACCTTC; CDR3aa: CASSERQAVYGYTF; v_gene: TRBV2; d_gene: -; len: 14; j_gene: TRBJ1-2; abundance: -
CDR3nt: TGTGCCAGCAGCCAAGCTTTCGGGGAGCTGTTTTTT; CDR3aa: CASSQAFGELFF; v_gene: TRBV3-1/TRBV3-2; d_gene: -; len: 12; j_gene: TRBJ2-2; abundance: -
CDR3nt: TGTGCCAGCAGCTTAACGGGACAGGGGACCAAAAACATTCAGTACTTC; CDR3aa: CASSLTGQGTKNIQYF; v_gene: TRBV11-2; d_gene: TRBD1; len: 16; j_gene: TRBJ2-4; abundance: -
CDR3nt: TGTGCCAGCAGTTCCGGGACAGGAGAAAATTCACCCCTCCACTTT; CDR3aa: CASSSGTGENSPLHF; v_gene: TRBV28; d_gene: TRBD1; len: 15; j_gene: TRBJ1-6; abundance: -
CDR3nt: TGTGCCAGCAGCAGACAGGGGGCCTCCGGGGAGCTGTTTTTT; CDR3aa: CASSRQGASGELFF; v_gene: TRBV5-6; d_gene: TRBD1; len: 14; j_gene: TRBJ2-2; abundance: -
CDR3nt: TGTGCCAGCAGCACACAGGGAATCGAGCAGTACTTC; CDR3aa: CASSTQGIEQYF; v_gene: TRBV7-2; d_gene: -; len: 12; j_gene: TRBJ2-7; abundance: -
CDR3nt: TGTGCCAGCAGTTTAGGACTTTTGACCCAGTACTTC; CDR3aa: CASSLGLLTQYF; v_gene: TRBV28; d_gene: -; len: 12; j_gene: TRBJ2-5; abundance: -
CDR3nt: TGTGCCAGCAGCCCGGGACAGGGAGTAACGGAGGGCTACACCTTC; CDR3aa: CASSPGQGVTEGYTF; v_gene: TRBV7-8; d_gene: TRBD1; len: 15; j_gene: TRBJ1-2; abundance: -
CDR3nt: TGTGCCAGCAGGGACGGTCGGGAGAACACTGAAGCTTTCTTT; CDR3aa: CASRDGRENTEAFF; v_gene: TRBV6-5; d_gene: -; len: 14; j_gene: TRBJ1-1; abundance: -
CDR3nt: TGTGCCAGCCGGGGAGATGGCCTTAGCAATCAGCCCCAGCATTTT; CDR3aa: CASRGDGLSNQPQHF; v_gene: TRBV2; d_gene: -; len: 15; j_gene: TRBJ1-5; abundance: once
CDR3nt: TGTGCCAGTAGTGTCACCGGGAGCAATCAGCCCCAGCATTTT; CDR3aa: CASSVTGSNQPQHF; v_gene: TRBV19; d_gene: -; len: 14; j_gene: TRBJ1-5; abundance: -
CDR3nt: TGCAGTGCCGATGGCTACACCTTC; CDR3aa: CSADGYTF; v_gene: TRBV20-1; d_gene: -; len: 8; j_gene: TRBJ1-2; abundance: -
CDR3nt: TGCGCCAGCAGCCAAGGACAGCTGAACACTGAAGCTTTCTTT; CDR3aa: CASSQGQLNTEAFF; v_gene: TRBV4-1; d_gene: -; len: 14; j_gene: TRBJ1-1; abundance: -
CDR3nt: TGTGCCAGCACCCCCGTGTCGGTATTCAATCAGCCCCAGCATTTT; CDR3aa: CASTPVSVFNQPQHF; v_gene: TRBV28; d_gene: -; len: 15; j_gene: TRBJ1-5; abundance: -
CDR3nt: TGTGCCAGCAGCGGGGGACAGGGGGAGACCCAGTACTTC; CDR3aa: CASSGGQGETQYF; v_gene: TRBV11-2; d_gene: TRBD1; len: 13; j_gene: TRBJ2-5; abundance: -
CDR3nt: TGTGCCAGCAGTGACGATAGACAGGGGGCGATCTATGGCTACACCTTC; CDR3aa: CASSDDRQGAIYGYTF; v_gene: TRBV25-1; d_gene: TRBD1; len: 16; j_gene: TRBJ1-2; abundance: few
CDR3nt: TGTGCCAGCAGCTTACCGCAGGCCTACAATGAGCAGTTCTTC; CDR3aa: CASSLPQAYNEQFF; v_gene: TRBV7-2; d_gene: -; len: 14; j_gene: TRBJ2-1; abundance: -
CDR3nt: TGCGCCAGCAGCTCGGGGGACAGGGGTTGGTCTCCCCTCCACTTT; CDR3aa: CASSSGDRGWSPLHF; v_gene: TRBV5-1; d_gene: TRBD1; len: 15; j_gene: TRBJ1-6; abundance: few
CDR3nt: TGTGCCAGCAGCAAAGAGGCAGGGCTGAACACTGAAGCTTTCTTT; CDR3aa: CASSKEAGLNTEAFF; v_gene: TRBV21-1; d_gene: -; len: 15; j_gene: TRBJ1-1; abundance: few
CDR3nt: TGCGCCAGCAGTACAGGGGAGTCTGGGGCCAACGTCCTGACTTTC; CDR3aa: CASSTGESGANVLTF; v_gene: TRBV5-1; d_gene: TRBD1; len: 15; j_gene: TRBJ2-6; abundance: -
CDR3nt: TGTGCCAGCAGCCGGACTCAATATACAGGGAAGGAGCGCAATGAGCAGTTCTTC; CDR3aa: CASSRTQYTGKERNEQFF; v_gene: TRBV7-8; d_gene: -; len: 18; j_gene: TRBJ2-1; abundance: -
CDR3nt: TGTGCCACCAGCAGAGAGACAGGGGGCCTTTACGAGCAGTACTTC; CDR3aa: CATSRETGGLYEQYF; v_gene: TRBV15; d_gene: TRBD1; len: 15; j_gene: TRBJ2-7; abundance: -
CDR3nt: TGCGCCAGCAGCTTGAGCTTTGCAAACACCGGGGAGCTGTTTTTT; CDR3aa: CASSLSFANTGELFF; v_gene: TRBV5-1; d_gene: -; len: 15; j_gene: TRBJ2-2; abundance: -
CDR3nt: TGTGCCAGCAGCTTTGGAGGACAGGGGGATGGCTACACCTTC; CDR3aa: CASSFGGQGDGYTF; v_gene: TRBV7-9; d_gene: TRBD1; len: 14; j_gene: TRBJ1-2; abundance: -
CDR3nt: TGTGCCAGCAGCACGACCGGGACAGGGAGGATCGGTGAAAAACTGTTTTTT; CDR3aa: CASSTTGTGRIGEKLFF; v_gene: TRBV5-6; d_gene: TRBD1; len: 17; j_gene: TRBJ1-4; abundance: -
CDR3nt: TGCGCCAGCAGCCAAGCCCCCCCCACCTACGAGCAGTACTTC; CDR3aa: CASSQAPPTYEQYF; v_gene: TRBV4-1; d_gene: -; len: 14; j_gene: TRBJ2-7; abundance: -
CDR3nt: TGTGCCACCCGACAGGGGGGTTATGGCTACACCTTC; CDR3aa: CATRQGGYGYTF; v_gene: TRBV2; d_gene: TRBD1; len: 12; j_gene: TRBJ1-2; abundance: -
CDR3nt: TGTGCCAGCAGCCCCCGTGTCCCTGGGGCCAACGTCCTGACTTTC; CDR3aa: CASSPRVPGANVLTF; v_gene: TRBV5-4; d_gene: -; len: 15; j_gene: TRBJ2-6; abundance: -
CDR3nt: TGTGCCAGCAGTCGACCAGGGGGTACTGAAGCTTTCTTT; CDR3aa: CASSRPGGTEAFF; v_gene: TRBV12-3/TRBV12-4; d_gene: TRBD1; len: 13; j_gene: TRBJ1-1; abundance: -
CDR3nt: TGTGCCAGCAGCTTAGTGTCGACGCAGTATTTT; CDR3aa: CASSLVSTQYF; v_gene: TRBV7-6; d_gene: -; len: 11; j_gene: TRBJ2-3; abundance: -
CDR3nt: TGTGCCAGCAGCGTAGGTGGGGGGGCGCCTACCCTAGCCAAAAACATTCAGTACTTC; CDR3aa: CASSVGGGAPTLAKNIQYF; v_gene: TRBV9; d_gene: -; len: 19; j_gene: TRBJ2-4; abundance: -
CDR3nt: TGTGCCAGCTCACCCGGACAGGGACAGCCGTACGAGCAGTACTTC; CDR3aa: CASSPGQGQPYEQYF; v_gene: TRBV18; d_gene: TRBD1; len: 15; j_gene: TRBJ2-7; abundance: once
CDR3nt: TGTGCCAGCAGCTTACAGGGTCGAAACACTGAAGCTTTCTTT; CDR3aa: CASSLQGRNTEAFF; v_gene: TRBV5-5; d_gene: -; len: 14; j_gene: TRBJ1-1; abundance: -
CDR3nt: TGCGCCAGCAGCCGAGGGACTAGCGGGACCTACGAGCAGTACTTC; CDR3aa: CASSRGTSGTYEQYF; v_gene: TRBV4-1; d_gene: TRBD2; len: 15; j_gene: TRBJ2-7; abundance: -
CDR3nt: TGTGCCAGTAGTCCTCAGCCAGGGACCTACGAGCAGTACTTC; CDR3aa: CASSPQPGTYEQYF; v_gene: TRBV19; d_gene: -; len: 14; j_gene: TRBJ2-7; abundance: -
CDR3nt: TGTGCCAGCAGCCACCAGGGGATTCCTGGAAACACCATATATTTT; CDR3aa: CASSHQGIPGNTIYF; v_gene: TRBV5-6; d_gene: -; len: 15; j_gene: TRBJ1-3; abundance: -
CDR3nt: TGTGCCAGCAGCGTATCAGGGCCCAATGAGCAGTTCTTC; CDR3aa: CASSVSGPNEQFF; v_gene: TRBV9; d_gene: -; len: 13; j_gene: TRBJ2-1; abundance: -
CDR3nt: TGTGCCAGCAGCTTCGGGGTCGGGCTCAACTATGGCTACACCTTC; CDR3aa: CASSFGVGLNYGYTF; v_gene: TRBV7-8; d_gene: -; len: 15; j_gene: TRBJ1-2; abundance: -
CDR3nt: TGTGCCAGTAGTATTGGACAGATCGGTTCACCCCTCCACTTT; CDR3aa: CASSIGQIGSPLHF; v_gene: TRBV19; d_gene: -; len: 14; j_gene: TRBJ1-6; abundance: -
CDR3nt: TGTGCCAGCAGTGCCTCCACAGGGTCGGGCTCCTACGAGCAGTACTTC; CDR3aa: CASSASTGSGSYEQYF; v_gene: TRBV27; d_gene: -; len: 16; j_gene: TRBJ2-7; abundance: -
CDR3nt: TGTGCCTGGAGTGTAGAGGGCACAGGGGTATTGCGTGGAAACACCATATATTTT; CDR3aa: CAWSVEGTGVLRGNTIYF; v_gene: TRBV30; d_gene: TRBD1; len: 18; j_gene: TRBJ1-3; abundance: -
CDR3nt: TGTGCCACCAGCAGAGTATACAGGGTAAAGCAGTTCTTC; CDR3aa: CATSRVYRVKQFF; v_gene: TRBV15; d_gene: -; len: 13; j_gene: TRBJ2-1; abundance: -
CDR3nt: TGTGCCAGCAGTTTACTAGCGGGTGTCTCCTACGAGCAGTACTTC; CDR3aa: CASSLLAGVSYEQYF; v_gene: TRBV6-5; d_gene: TRBD2; len: 15; j_gene: TRBJ2-7; abundance: -
CDR3nt: TGTGCCAGCAGCAAAGCGTGGGGACAGGCCAAATCTGGAAACACCATATATTTT; CDR3aa: CASSKAWGQAKSGNTIYF; v_gene: TRBV21-1; d_gene: -; len: 18; j_gene: TRBJ1-3; abundance: -
CDR3nt: TGCGCCAGCAGCTTGGGGCAGGGAAATTCACCCCTCCACTTT; CDR3aa: CASSLGQGNSPLHF; v_gene: TRBV5-1; d_gene: -; len: 14; j_gene: TRBJ1-6; abundance: -
CDR3nt: TGTGCCAGCAGCTTAGCGACAGGGGGTAACTACGAGCAGTACTTC; CDR3aa: CASSLATGGNYEQYF; v_gene: TRBV7-8; d_gene: TRBD1; len: 15; j_gene: TRBJ2-7; abundance: -